One T cell receptor beta chain is described in this entry. Its antigen target is currently unknown. Read coverage stops 3 residues before the CDR3 terminus; the germline J gene supplies the remainder. TCR beta CDR3 regions were amplified by multiplex PCR using the immunoSEQ assay from an average of roughly 1,100 ng genomic DNA per sample. Primer bias was corrected in the assay by using a complete synthetic TCR repertoire to establish an amplification baseline. Amplicons were sequenced on the Illumina platform. The study's own analysis went as follows. Error correction of the sequences involved clustering with frequency ratios plus a modified nearest-neighbor algorithm, after which the sequences were analyzed in the immunoSEQ Analyzer using IMGT gene definitions. At each rarefaction depth, TCR richness and evenness were averaged across 20 rarefaction repeats, and samples with fewer sequences than that depth were excluded. Wilcoxon rank sum tests with FDR correction were used to compare relative abundances of V, D and J genes between the groups. An intraclass correlation of roughly 96% for TCR richness and an average of roughly 80% across some 70 gene segments were obtained from the blinded duplicates. TCRdb took over this immuneACCESS table, retaining in-frame rearrangements with V and J assigned. Such tables are incomplete; in checked studies, under half of the missing clones stem from an unresolved V gene, and the remainder is unexplained. The V and J calls and clone size are taken from that table; D and trimming were inferred from the DNA. The table of this sample itemizes 20,000 to 25,000 clones. Of the sample, less than 3% is held by the ten largest clones.

The data belong to a study of T cells in women clearing cervical HPV infection (dated by TCRdb to the late 2010s). General notes on the study: Cases were about two dozen women with histologically confirmed HPV16-related CIN3 or worse, including 2 invasive cancers. Cases were matched to controls by age within five years and by the year the sample was collected. Quality controls consisted of five blinded duplicates per group, for a total of roughly 60 samples made up of 50 participants and roughly ten replicates. Median age was about 32 years in cases versus less than 40 in controls, and baseline characteristics did not differ significantly. Among cases, blood sampling occurred a median of around 160 days after lesion detection, with an interquartile range of roughly 90 to 230 days. Since only a few of the women had HLA typing available, the possibility that HLA type was acting as a confounder could not be ruled out. The parent cohort enrolled about 10,000 women aged 18 or older in Guanacaste, Costa Rica, during about 1992 to 1994 and followed them for about 7 years. The 20 to 25 controls were women who cleared a single incident HPV16 infection within 12 months without developing precancer or cancer. Blood from cases was collected at the visit where the lesion was first found, while blood from controls was collected once the infection could no longer be detected. An exploratory proof-of-principle case-control study, nested within the Guanacaste HPV Natural History Study in Costa Rica, was conducted to compare TCR repertoires across cervical HPV16 outcomes.

Study-level results and caveats: TCR repertoire richness was significantly higher in CIN3+ cases than in controls across sequencing depths, while evenness did not differ. T-cell numbers per sample were unknown, so richness differences could reflect varying T-cell content rather than repertoire biology. TRBV6-7 relative abundance was lower in cases than in controls (roughly 0.12% versus 0.17%; Bonferroni P = 0.0008). Cases were distinguished from controls with an estimated AUC of roughly 0.81 by random forest classifiers combining richness and V gene abundances. Because of the cross-sectional design, the study could not determine whether the associations came before infection or resulted from infection, and neither effector/memory subsets nor HPV-specific T cells were isolated.

Including the terminal cysteine and phenylalanine, the CDR3 comprises 13 residues. Part of the CDR3 DNA is given, 30 bases translated from base 1. For CDR1 and CDR2, the germline V gene lists SGHRS and YFSETQ. Germline trimming: 3 bases from V, 3 bases from J; junction bases outside gene matches: 2. Every participant had a single incident cervical HPV16 infection, and women with prevalent HPV16 infections were excluded. Cervical HPV DNA was detected with MY09/MY11 PCR, and genotyping was done with dot-blot hybridization. Roughly 15 mL of heparinized blood was centrifuged, after which the buffy coat was aliquoted, frozen at -30 degrees C, and then stored at -80 degrees C. QIAGEN kits were used to extract genomic DNA from buffy coat specimens.

The receptor comes from a woman between 18 and 69 years old with a cervical HPV16 infection that either progressed to CIN3+ or cleared (not recorded which). Material: blood buffy coat. The chain is encoded by TRBV5-1 joined to TRBJ1-1, and 7 bases in between align with TRBD1. CDR3 DNA, as far as it was read: TGCGCCAGCAGCTCGACAGGGTACACTGAA. Its translation reads: CASSSTGYTE. The full CDR3 protein reads CASSSTGYTEAFF.